This TCR beta chain was recovered during a study of T cells in Graves' hyperthyroidism and ophthalmopathy. Amplification yielded TCR beta CDR3 regions, with RNA transcripts as the source. A set of HTBI primers served as the primers for a first-round RT-PCR of the TCR CDR3. TCRdb redid the calling of the multiplex PCR reads with MiXCR, one entry per CDR3 protein. The sample has a few hundred thousand distinct CDR3 sequences; 40% to 55% are singletons. As concerns this clonotype: Antigen specificity is unknown.

The CDR3 extends over 16 amino acids. V shed 1 base and J shed 4 bases, with 16 bases lying between them. The germline V gene has CDR1 SGHTA and CDR2 FQGNSA. Study outcomes and limitations: The majority of expanded thyroid clonotypes above 0.001 also appeared in blood. A model using 13 V-J features told ophthalmopathy apart from stable hyperthyroidism.

This chain connects TRBV7-2 to TRBJ2-5, with D maybe TRBD1 (6 bases). Sequences were obtained from peripheral blood or thyroid tissue (not recorded which). The receptor was derived from an adult woman with Graves' disease, either hyperthyroidism or ophthalmopathy (not recorded which). The CDR3 bases are TGTGCCAGCAGCTTAGTGGCGGCAGGGGTGCCAGAGACCCAGTACTTC. Amino acids: CASSLVAAGVPETQYF.